The 4 T cell receptor beta chains in this list originate from one sample, sequenced in a study of PD-1 blockade in mismatch repair-deficient tumors. Sequencing used immunoSEQ multiplex PCR; TCRdb keeps in-frame clones, though not all of them. The sample holds more than 90,000 clones, about 80% seen once. This specimen was peripheral blood, taken 60 weeks after starting pembrolizumab. These receptors came from an adult with mismatch repair-deficient cancer.

The chain couples TRBV27 to TRBJ2-7; 12 bases align to TRBD2. The CDR3 spans 14 residues. J gave up 4 bases and V 5 bases, and 3 bases lay outside the gene matches. CDR1 and CDR2 (germline): MNHEY, SMNVEV (reference sequence). Here the CDR3 DNA reads TGTGCCAGCAGTGGACTAGCGGGATTATACGAGCAGTACTTC. This codes for CASSGLAGLYEQYF.

The chain couples TRBV5-1 to TRBJ2-1, with TRBD1 identical over 7 bases. The CDR3 extends over 14 amino acids. Per germline, CDR1 SGHRS and CDR2 YFSETQ. J gave up 5 bases and V 4 bases, and 6 bases lay outside the gene matches. The CDR3 protein is CASSVRDSHNEQFF. As DNA, the CDR3 is TGCGCCAGCAGCGTCCGGGACAGCCACAATGAGCAGTTCTTC. Full variable domain (missing parts from reference TRBV5-1 and TRBJ2-1): KAGVTQTPRYLIKTRGQQVTLSCSPISGHRSVSWYQQTPGQGLQFLFEYFSETQRNKGNFPGRFSGRQFSNSRSEMNVSTLELGDSALYLCASSVRDSHNEQFFGPGTRLTVL.

V usage is TRBV30 and J usage is TRBJ2-2; weak D call: TRBD1 (6 bases). The V gene lost 1 base and the J gene lost 2 bases, with 11 bases spanning the gap. The CDR3 consists of 15 residues. Germline loops: CDR1 GTSNPN, CDR2 SVGIG (reference sequence). CDR3: CAWSGGQPNTGELFF. The CDR3 region has the DNA TGTGCCTGGAGTGGGGGGCAGCCTAACACCGGGGAGCTGTTTTTT.

The V call is TRBV5-8, the J call TRBJ2-3; tentative D call: TRBD2 (6 bases). The CDR3 length is 17 residues. V was clipped by 0 bases and J by 4 bases, with 18 bases between them. From germline, CDR1 is SGHTS and CDR2 YDEGEE. The CDR3 loop is CASSLDSGGAGSDTQYF. The CDR3 DNA reads TGTGCCAGCAGCTTGGACTCCGGCGGGGCGGGATCAGATACGCAGTATTTT.